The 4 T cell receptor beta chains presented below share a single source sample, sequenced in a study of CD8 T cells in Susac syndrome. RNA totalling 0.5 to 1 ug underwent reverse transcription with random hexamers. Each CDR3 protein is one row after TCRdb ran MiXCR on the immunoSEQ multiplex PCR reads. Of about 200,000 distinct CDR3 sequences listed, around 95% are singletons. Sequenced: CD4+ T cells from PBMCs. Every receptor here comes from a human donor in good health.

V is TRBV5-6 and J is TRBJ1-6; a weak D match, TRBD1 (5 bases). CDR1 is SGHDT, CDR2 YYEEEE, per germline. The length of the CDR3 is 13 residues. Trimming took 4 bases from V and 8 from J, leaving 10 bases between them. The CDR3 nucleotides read TGTGCCAGCAGCGAAGACAGATATTCACCCCTCCACTTT. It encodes CASSEDRYSPLHF. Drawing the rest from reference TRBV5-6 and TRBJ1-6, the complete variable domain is DAGVTQSPTHLIKTRGQQVTLRCSPKSGHDTVSWYQQALGQGPQFIFQYYEEEERQRGNFPDRFSGHQFPNYSSELNVNALLLGDSALYLCASSEDRYSPLHFGNGTRLTVT.

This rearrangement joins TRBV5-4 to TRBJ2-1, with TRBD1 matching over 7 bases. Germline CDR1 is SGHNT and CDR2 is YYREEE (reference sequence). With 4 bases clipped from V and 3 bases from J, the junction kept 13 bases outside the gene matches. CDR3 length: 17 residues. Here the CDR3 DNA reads TGTGCCAGCAGCGCGGTCCGGGACAGTAGGATCTACAATGAGCAGTTCTTC. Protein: CASSAVRDSRIYNEQFF. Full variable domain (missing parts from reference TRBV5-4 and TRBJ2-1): ETGVTQSPTHLIKTRGQQVTLRCSSQSGHNTVSWYQQALGQGPQFIFQYYREEENGRGNFPPRFSGLQFPNYSSELNVNALELDDSALYLCASSAVRDSRIYNEQFFGPGTRLTVL.

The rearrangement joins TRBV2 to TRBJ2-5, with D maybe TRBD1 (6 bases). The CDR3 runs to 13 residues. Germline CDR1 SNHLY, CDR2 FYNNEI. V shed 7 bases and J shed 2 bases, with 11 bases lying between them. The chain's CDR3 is CASNRDTQETQYF. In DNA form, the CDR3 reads TGTGCCAGCAACCGGGACACACAAGAGACCCAGTACTTC.

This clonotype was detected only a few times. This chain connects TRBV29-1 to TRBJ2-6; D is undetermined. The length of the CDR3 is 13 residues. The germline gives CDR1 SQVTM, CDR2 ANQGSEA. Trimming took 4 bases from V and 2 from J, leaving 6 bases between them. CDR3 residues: CSVASPGANVLTF. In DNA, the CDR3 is TGCAGCGTTGCGAGCCCTGGGGCCAACGTCCTGACTTTC.